Shown below are 9 T cell receptor beta chains from a single sample sequenced in a study of cytomegalovirus exposure and HLA in healthy donors. Amplification used 60 Vbeta primers and 13 Jbeta primers. Generated by immunoSEQ multiplex PCR, the TCRdb table keeps only in-frame clones and is missing some. Of some 150,000 clones in the sample, around 74% are singletons; the top ten hold 4.3%. Sequencing was carried out using PBMCs. Receptors were obtained from a man aged 18-30 years in good health and CMV-seropositive.

In this sample, this clone turned up once. The J gene is TRBJ2-2, the V gene TRBV2, with 13 bases matching TRBD2. The germline gives CDR1 SNHLY, CDR2 FYNNEI. The CDR3 spans 15 residues. V lost 7 bases and J lost 14; bases outside the gene matches: 13. DNA for the CDR3: TGTGCCAGCACCCGGACTAGCGGGGGCCCCGTTTACCTGTTTTTT. Translated, it gives CASTRTSGGPVYLFF.

This clone was detected a few times. The chain is built from TRBV5-4 and TRBJ2-1; 13 bases align to TRBD2. V lost 1 base to trimming and J lost 5 bases; unmatched junction nucleotides: 3. Germline CDR1 and CDR2: SGHNT and YYREEE (reference sequence). This CDR3 region has 16 residues. CDR3: CASSLTSGGANNEQFF. DNA of the CDR3: TGTGCCAGCAGCTTGACTAGCGGGGGGGCAAACAATGAGCAGTTCTTC.

The chain is built from TRBV6-5 and TRBJ2-2, with unresolved D. Between the trimmed V and J ends, which lost 2 bases and 7 bases, there was a span of 8 bases. Germline assignment: CDR1 MNHEY and CDR2 SVGAGI. This CDR3 contains 13 residues. CDR3 residues: CASSYRRGGELFF. As DNA, the CDR3 is TGTGCCAGCAGTTACCGTCGAGGCGGGGAGCTGTTTTTT.

V and J are TRBV7-9 and TRBJ1-3, with 8 positions matching TRBD1. From germline, CDR1 is SEHNR and CDR2 FQNEAQ (reference sequence). The CDR3 is made up of 17 amino acids. V dropped 4 bases and J dropped 1; count of bases not matched to a gene: 9. CDR3 sequence reads: CASSSRNRGSSGNTIYF. CDR3 coding DNA: TGTGCCAGCAGCTCCAGAAACAGGGGGAGTTCTGGAAACACCATATATTTT.

The V gene is TRBV7-3, the J gene TRBJ2-7; perhaps TRBD1 as D (6 bases). V lost 5 bases, J lost 6 bases, and 14 bases lay in between. This CDR3 is 13 amino acids long. Per the germline V gene, CDR1 is SGHTA and CDR2 is FQGTGA. The CDR3 region is CASSPPGAREQYF. Here the CDR3 DNA reads TGTGCCAGCAGCCCCCCAGGGGCCCGCGAGCAGTACTTC. Full variable domain (rest looked up from reference TRBV7-3 and TRBJ2-7): GAGVSQTPSNKVTEKGKYVELRCDPISGHTALYWYRQSLGQGPEFLIYFQGTGAADDSGLPNDRFFAVRPEGSVSTLKIQRTERGDSAVYLCASSPPGAREQYFGPGTRLTVT.

This chain joins TRBV9 and TRBJ1-2; weak D call: TRBD1 (6 bases). The CDR3 loop spans 14 amino acids. Germline V gives CDR1 SGDLS, CDR2 YYNGEE. V was pared by 2 bases and J by 4 bases, with 12 bases between. For the CDR3, the DNA is TGTGCCAGCAGCGTGGACTCGACAGGCTATGGCTACACCTTC. Translating gives CASSVDSTGYGYTF. Full variable domain (rest looked up from reference TRBV9 and TRBJ1-2): DSGVTQTPKHLITATGQRVTLRCSPRSGDLSVYWYQQSLDQGLQFLIQYYNGEERAKGNILERFSAQQFPDLHSELNLSSLELGDSALYFCASSVDSTGYGYTFGSGTRLTVV.

The chain carries TRBV28 and TRBJ1-3, with a weak D call TRBD1 (6 bases). Trimming pared 2 bases from V and 0 bases from J, leaving 11 bases between. The CDR3 is 16 residues long. Germline CDR1 MDHEN, CDR2 SYDVKM. CDR3 protein: CASSLVQGYSGNTIYF. CDR3 sequence (DNA): TGTGCCAGCAGTTTAGTCCAGGGGTACTCTGGAAACACCATATATTTT.

J is TRBJ1-6 and V is TRBV6-5; TRBD1 matches 7 bases. Losses at the gene ends were 8 bases for V and 8 bases for J; bases not matched to a gene: 6. Germline V gene lookup returns CDR1 MNHEY and CDR2 SVGAGI. CDR3 length equals 13 residues. CDR3 amino acids: CASSGTVHSPLHF. The CDR3 nucleotides are TGTGCCAGCTCAGGGACAGTCCATTCACCCCTCCACTTT.

V usage is TRBV9 and J usage is TRBJ2-5; possible D gene TRBD2, 6 bases. The germline V and J ends were trimmed by 5 bases and 1 base, with 6 bases remaining between them. CDR3 size: 12 residues. From germline, CDR1 is SGDLS and CDR2 YYNGEE. For the CDR3, the DNA is TGTGCCAGCAGGGGACTCCAAGAGACCCAGTACTTC. It codes for CASRGLQETQYF.